This T cell receptor beta chain was obtained from a study of blood T cell repertoires in COVID-19. Across the whole study: PBMCs, B-cell-depleted T cells, or T cells provided the cDNA or gDNA that made up the material.

V lost 7 bases and J lost 6; bases outside the gene matches: 3. The CDR3 runs 13 residues. Per germline, CDR1 SNHLY and CDR2 FYNNEI. Clones were read by immunoSEQ multiplex PCR, and TCRdb kept only the in-frame ones, dropping some. The sample shows 300,000 to 400,000 clones, about 89% of them seen only once. The source is a woman in her forties or fifties who had recovered from COVID-19. The chain combines TRBV2 with TRBJ1-5, with 10 bases fitting TRBD1. The material sequenced was peripheral blood. The DNA of the CDR3 is TGTGCCAGCAACGGACAGGGGGTTCAGCCCCAGCATTTT. Its protein is CASNGQGVQPQHF. Supplemented by reference TRBV2 and TRBJ1-5, the full variable domain reads EPEVTQTPSHQVTQMGQEVILRCVPISNHLYFYWYRQILGQKVEFLVSFYNNEISEKSEIFDDQFSVERPDGSNFTLKIRSTKLEDSAMYFCASNGQGVQPQHFGDGTRLSIL.